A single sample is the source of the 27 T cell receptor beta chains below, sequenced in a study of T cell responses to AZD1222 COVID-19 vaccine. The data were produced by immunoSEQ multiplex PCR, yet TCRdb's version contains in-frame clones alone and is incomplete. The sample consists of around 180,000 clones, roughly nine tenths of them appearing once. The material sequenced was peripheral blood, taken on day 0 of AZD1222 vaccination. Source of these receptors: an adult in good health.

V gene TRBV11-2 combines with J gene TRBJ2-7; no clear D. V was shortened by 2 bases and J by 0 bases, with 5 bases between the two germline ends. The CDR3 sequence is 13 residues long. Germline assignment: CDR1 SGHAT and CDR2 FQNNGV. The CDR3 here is CASSLQSSYEQYF. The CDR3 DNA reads TGTGCCAGCAGCTTACAAAGCTCCTACGAGCAGTACTTC.

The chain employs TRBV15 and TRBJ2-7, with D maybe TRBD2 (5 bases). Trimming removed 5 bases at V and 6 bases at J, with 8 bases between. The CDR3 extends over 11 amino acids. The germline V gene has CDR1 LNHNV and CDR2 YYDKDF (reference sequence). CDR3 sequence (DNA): TGTGCCACCAGCCGTGGGAGCGAGCAGTACTTC. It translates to CATSRGSEQYF.

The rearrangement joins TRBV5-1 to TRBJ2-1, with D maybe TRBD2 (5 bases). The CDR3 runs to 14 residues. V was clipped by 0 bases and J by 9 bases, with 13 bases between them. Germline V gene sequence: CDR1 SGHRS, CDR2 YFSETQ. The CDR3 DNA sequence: TGCGCCAGCAGCTTGGGCACTAGATCCGGTGAGCAGTTCTTC. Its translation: CASSLGTRSGEQFF.

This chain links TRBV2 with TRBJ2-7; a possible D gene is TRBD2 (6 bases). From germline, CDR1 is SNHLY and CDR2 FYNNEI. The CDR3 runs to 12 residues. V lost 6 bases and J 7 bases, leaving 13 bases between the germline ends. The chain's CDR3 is CASRWTTIEQYV. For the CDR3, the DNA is TGTGCCAGCAGGTGGACTACAATAGAGCAGTACGTC.

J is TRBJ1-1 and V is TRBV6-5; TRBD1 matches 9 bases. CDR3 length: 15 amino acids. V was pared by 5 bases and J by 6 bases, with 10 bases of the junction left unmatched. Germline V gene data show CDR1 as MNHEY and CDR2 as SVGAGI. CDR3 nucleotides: TGTGCCAGCAGTAAATTTGGGGACAGGGTGGCTGAAGCTTTCTTT. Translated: CASSKFGDRVAEAFF.

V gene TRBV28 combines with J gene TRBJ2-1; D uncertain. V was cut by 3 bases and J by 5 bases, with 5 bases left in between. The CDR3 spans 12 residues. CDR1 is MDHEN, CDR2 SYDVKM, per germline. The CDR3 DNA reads TGTGCCAGCAGTTTCCCGAACAATGAGCAGTTCTTC. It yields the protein CASSFPNNEQFF. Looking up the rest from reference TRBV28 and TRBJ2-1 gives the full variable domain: DVKVTQSSRYLVKRTGEKVFLECVQDMDHENMFWYRQDPGLGLRLIYFSYDVKMKEKGDIPEGYSVSREKKERFSLILESASTNQTSMYLCASSFPNNEQFFGPGTRLTVL.

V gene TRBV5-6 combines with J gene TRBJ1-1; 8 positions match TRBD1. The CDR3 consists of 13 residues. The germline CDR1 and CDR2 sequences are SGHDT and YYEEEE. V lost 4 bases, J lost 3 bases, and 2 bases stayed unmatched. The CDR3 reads CASSEDRDTEAFF. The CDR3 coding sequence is TGTGCCAGCAGCGAGGACAGGGACACTGAAGCTTTCTTT.

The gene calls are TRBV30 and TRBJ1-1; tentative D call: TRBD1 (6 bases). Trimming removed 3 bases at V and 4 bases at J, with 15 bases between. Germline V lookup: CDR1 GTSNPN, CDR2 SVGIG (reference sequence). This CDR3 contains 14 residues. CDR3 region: CAWRWGARATEAFF. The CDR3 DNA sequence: TGTGCCTGGAGATGGGGGGCGCGTGCCACTGAAGCTTTCTTT.

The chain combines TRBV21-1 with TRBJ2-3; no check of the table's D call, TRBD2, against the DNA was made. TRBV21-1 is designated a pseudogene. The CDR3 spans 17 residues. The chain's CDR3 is CASSKGLLGGGTDTQYF. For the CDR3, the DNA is TGTGCCAGCAGCAAAGGGCTCCTCGGAGGGGGCACAGATACGCAGTATTTT.

This CDR3 is CASSSWGDTEAFF. DNA of the CDR3: TGTGCCAGCAGCTCCTGGGGTGACACTGAAGCTTTCTTT. The J gene is TRBJ1-1, the V gene TRBV9, with unresolved D. CDR1 SGDLS and CDR2 YYNGEE come from the germline V gene. V gave up 4 bases and J gave up 3 bases, with 10 bases separating them. This CDR3 region has 13 residues. The entire variable domain, with the rest obtained from reference TRBV9 and TRBJ1-1, is as follows: DSGVTQTPKHLITATGQRVTLRCSPRSGDLSVYWYQQSLDQGLQFLIQYYNGEERAKGNILERFSAQQFPDLHSELNLSSLELGDSALYFCASSSWGDTEAFFGQGTRLTVV.

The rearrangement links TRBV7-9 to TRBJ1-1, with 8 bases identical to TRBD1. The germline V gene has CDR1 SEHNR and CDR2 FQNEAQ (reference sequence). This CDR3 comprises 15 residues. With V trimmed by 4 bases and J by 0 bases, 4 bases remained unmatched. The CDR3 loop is CASSSTGGVNTEAFF. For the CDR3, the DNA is TGTGCCAGCAGCTCAACAGGGGGGGTGAACACTGAAGCTTTCTTT. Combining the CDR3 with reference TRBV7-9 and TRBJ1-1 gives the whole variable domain DTGVSQNPRHKITKRGQNVTFRCDPISEHNRLYWYRQTLGQGPEFLTYFQNEAQLEKSRLLSDRFSAERPKGSFSTLEIQRTEQGDSAMYLCASSSTGGVNTEAFFGQGTRLTVV.

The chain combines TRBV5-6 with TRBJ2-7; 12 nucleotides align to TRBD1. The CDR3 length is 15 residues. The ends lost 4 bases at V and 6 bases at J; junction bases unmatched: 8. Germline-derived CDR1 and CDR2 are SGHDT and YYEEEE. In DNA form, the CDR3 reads TGTGCCAGCAGCCCCGATGGGACAGGGGGCTCCGAGCAGTACGTC. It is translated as CASSPDGTGGSEQYV.

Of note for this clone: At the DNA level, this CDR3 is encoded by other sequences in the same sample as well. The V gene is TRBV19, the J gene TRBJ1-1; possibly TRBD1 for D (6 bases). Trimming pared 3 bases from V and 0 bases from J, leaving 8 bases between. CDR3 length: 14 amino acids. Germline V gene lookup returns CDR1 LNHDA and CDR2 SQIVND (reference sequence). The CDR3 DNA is TGTGCCAGTAGTATCCAGGGGATGAACACTGAAGCTTTCTTT. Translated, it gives CASSIQGMNTEAFF.

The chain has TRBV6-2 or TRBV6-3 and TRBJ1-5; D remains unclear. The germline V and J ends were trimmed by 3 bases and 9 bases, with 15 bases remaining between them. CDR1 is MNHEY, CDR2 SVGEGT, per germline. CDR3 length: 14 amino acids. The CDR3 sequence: CASSYFRAEGPQHF. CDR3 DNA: TGTGCCAGCAGTTATTTCCGGGCCGAGGGGCCCCAGCATTTT.

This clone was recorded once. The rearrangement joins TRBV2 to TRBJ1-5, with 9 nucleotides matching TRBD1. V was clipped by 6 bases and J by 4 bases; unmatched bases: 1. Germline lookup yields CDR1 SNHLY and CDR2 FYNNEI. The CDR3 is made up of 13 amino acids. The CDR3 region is CASRDRGNQPQHF. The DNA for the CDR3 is TGTGCCAGCAGGGACAGGGGAAATCAGCCCCAGCATTTT.

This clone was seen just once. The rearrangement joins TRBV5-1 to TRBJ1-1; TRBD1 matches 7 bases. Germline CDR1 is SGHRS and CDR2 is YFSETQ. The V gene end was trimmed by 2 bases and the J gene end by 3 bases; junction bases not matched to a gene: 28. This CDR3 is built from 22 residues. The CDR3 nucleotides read TGCGCCAGCAGCTTACCCCGGGATCCGAACCTTATTAGACAGGGTCCGTACACTGAAGCTTTCTTT. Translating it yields CASSLPRDPNLIRQGPYTEAFF. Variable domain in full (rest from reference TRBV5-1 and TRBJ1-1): KAGVTQTPRYLIKTRGQQVTLSCSPISGHRSVSWYQQTPGQGLQFLFEYFSETQRNKGNFPGRFSGRQFSNSRSEMNVSTLELGDSALYLCASSLPRDPNLIRQGPYTEAFFGQGTRLTVV.

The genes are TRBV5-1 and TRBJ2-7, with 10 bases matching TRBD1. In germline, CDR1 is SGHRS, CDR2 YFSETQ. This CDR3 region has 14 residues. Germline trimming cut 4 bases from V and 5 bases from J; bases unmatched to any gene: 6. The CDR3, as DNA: TGCGCCAGCAGCACGGGGACAGGGGCTGACGAGCAGTACGTC. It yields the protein CASSTGTGADEQYV.

In DNA form, the CDR3 reads TGTGCCAGCAGCCCAACAGGTGCGCACTATGGCTACACCTTC. It specifies CASSPTGAHYGYTF. The chain joins TRBV9 to TRBJ1-2; tentatively, D is TRBD1 (5 bases). Germline V gene lookup returns CDR1 SGDLS and CDR2 YYNGEE. CDR3 length equals 14 residues. Trimming cost V 4 bases and J 3 bases, with 13 bases left between them.

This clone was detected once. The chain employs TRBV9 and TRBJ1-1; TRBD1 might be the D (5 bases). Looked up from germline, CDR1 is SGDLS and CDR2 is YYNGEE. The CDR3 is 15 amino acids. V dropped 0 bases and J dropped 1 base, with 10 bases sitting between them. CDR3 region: CASSVEGEPNTEAFF. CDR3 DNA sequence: TGTGCCAGCAGCGTAGAAGGGGAACCGAACACTGAAGCTTTCTTT.

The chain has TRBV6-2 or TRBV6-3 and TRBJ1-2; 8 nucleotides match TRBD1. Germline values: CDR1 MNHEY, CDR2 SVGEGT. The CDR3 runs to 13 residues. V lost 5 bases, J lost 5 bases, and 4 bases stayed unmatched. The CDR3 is CASSTGQGYGYTF. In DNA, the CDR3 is TGTGCCAGCAGTACAGGACAGGGTTATGGCTACACCTTC.

The CDR3 bases are TGTGCCAGCAGCCACCAGGAAACCTACGAGCAGTACTTC. Residues: CASSHQETYEQYF. The chain recombines TRBV4-2 with TRBJ2-7; D gene ambiguous. Trimming removed 3 bases from V and 2 bases from J, with 8 bases in between. The CDR3 sequence is 13 residues long. Germline values: CDR1 LGHNA, CDR2 YNFKEQ.

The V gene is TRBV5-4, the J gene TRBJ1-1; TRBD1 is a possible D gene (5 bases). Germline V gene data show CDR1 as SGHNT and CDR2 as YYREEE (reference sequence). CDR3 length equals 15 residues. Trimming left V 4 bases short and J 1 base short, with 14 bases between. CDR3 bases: TGTGCCAGCAGCGTCCCGGGACGGCGGAACACTGAAGCTTTCTTT. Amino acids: CASSVPGRRNTEAFF.

CDR3: CAIRQQGLANTGELFF. CDR3 sequence (DNA): TGTGCCATCCGCCAACAGGGACTAGCGAACACCGGGGAGCTGTTTTTT. This chain joins TRBV10-3 and TRBJ2-2; TRBD2 aligns across 8 bases. This CDR3 spans 16 amino acids. Per germline, CDR1 ENHRY and CDR2 SYGVKD. V lost 8 bases and J lost 0; bases outside the gene matches: 8.

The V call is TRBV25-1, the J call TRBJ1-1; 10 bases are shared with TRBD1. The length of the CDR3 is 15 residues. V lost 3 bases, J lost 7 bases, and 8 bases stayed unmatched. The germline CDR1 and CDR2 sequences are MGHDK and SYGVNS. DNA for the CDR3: TGTGCCAGCAGTGATGCGGACAGGGGGTTGGTTGAAGCTTTCTTT. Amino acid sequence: CASSDADRGLVEAFF.

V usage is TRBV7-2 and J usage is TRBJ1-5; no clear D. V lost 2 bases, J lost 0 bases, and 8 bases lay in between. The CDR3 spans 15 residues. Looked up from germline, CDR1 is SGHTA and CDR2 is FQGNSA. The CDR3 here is CASSLSAPSNQPQHF. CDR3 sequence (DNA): TGTGCCAGCAGCTTATCCGCCCCTAGCAATCAGCCCCAGCATTTT.

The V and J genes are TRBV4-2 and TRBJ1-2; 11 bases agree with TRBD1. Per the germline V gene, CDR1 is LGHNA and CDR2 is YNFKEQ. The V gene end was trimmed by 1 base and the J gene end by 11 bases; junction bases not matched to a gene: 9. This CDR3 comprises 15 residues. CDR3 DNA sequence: TGTGCCAGCAGCCAAGTTGGTGGCCGGGACAGGGGGTACACCTTC. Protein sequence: CASSQVGGRDRGYTF.

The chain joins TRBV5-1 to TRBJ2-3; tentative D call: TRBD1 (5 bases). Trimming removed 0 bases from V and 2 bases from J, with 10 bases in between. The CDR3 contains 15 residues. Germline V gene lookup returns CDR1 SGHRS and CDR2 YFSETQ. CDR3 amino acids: CASSLVGQHTDTQYF. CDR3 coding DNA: TGCGCCAGCAGCTTGGTGGGGCAGCACACAGATACGCAGTATTTT.